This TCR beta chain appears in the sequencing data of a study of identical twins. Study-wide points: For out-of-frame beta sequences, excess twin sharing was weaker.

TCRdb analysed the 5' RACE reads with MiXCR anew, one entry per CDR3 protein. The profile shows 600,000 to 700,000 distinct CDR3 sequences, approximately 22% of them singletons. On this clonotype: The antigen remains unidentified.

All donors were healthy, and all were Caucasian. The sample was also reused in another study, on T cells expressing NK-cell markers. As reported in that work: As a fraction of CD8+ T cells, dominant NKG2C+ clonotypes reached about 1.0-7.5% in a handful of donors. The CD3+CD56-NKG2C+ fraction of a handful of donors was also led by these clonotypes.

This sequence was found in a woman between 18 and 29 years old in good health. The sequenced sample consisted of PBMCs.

In DNA, the CDR3 is TGCGCCAGCAGCTCTTCGCGGGGAAGCACAGATACGCAGTATTTT. Protein product: CASSSSRGSTDTQYF. This chain links TRBV5-1 with TRBJ2-3, with a possible D match to TRBD2 (6 bases). This CDR3 has 15 residues. Deletions cut 3 bases from V and 0 bases from J, with 11 bases between. CDR1 is SGHRS, CDR2 YFSETQ, per germline.